A selection of T cell receptor beta chains follows, all from one sample in a study of cytomegalovirus exposure and HLA in healthy donors. Sequencing was performed with immunoSEQ multiplex PCR; in TCRdb, only in-frame clones are kept and a portion is missing. The repertoire holds more than 85,000 clones, with about 74% as singletons. The sample was PBMCs. The receptor source for this set is a female donor in good health and CMV-seronegative. CDR3s include the opening cysteine and the closing phenylalanine or tryptophan. The order of the fields is V gene, D gene, clone size, J gene, CDR3 DNA, CDR3 protein. D genes are given only for firm matches. Not every row has a clone size; where given, it reads once, few, many or a size class.

v_call: TRBV7-9
d_call: TRBD1
clone_size: once
j_call: TRBJ2-2
cdr3_nt: TGTGCCAGTAGACAGGGGAACACCGGGGAGCTGTTTTTT
cdr3_aa: CASRQGNTGELFF

v_call: TRBV28
d_call: NA
clone_size: NA
j_call: TRBJ2-4
cdr3_nt: TGTGCCAGCAGTTTCTCTTTTCTAAAGGCCAAAAACATTCAGTACTTC
cdr3_aa: CASSFSFLKAKNIQYF

v_call: TRBV5-1
d_call: TRBD1
clone_size: NA
j_call: TRBJ2-1
cdr3_nt: TGCGCCAGCAGCTATGGGACAGGGGGCAGGAATGAGCAGTTCTTC
cdr3_aa: CASSYGTGGRNEQFF

v_call: TRBV14
d_call: NA
clone_size: once
j_call: TRBJ2-7
cdr3_nt: TGTGCCAGCAGCCAGAGGTCAGGTAGGGGAACCTACGAGCAGTACTTC
cdr3_aa: CASSQRSGRGTYEQYF

v_call: TRBV5-4
d_call: NA
clone_size: NA
j_call: TRBJ2-7
cdr3_nt: TGTGCCAGCAGCCTGAACGGGGGCTACGAGCAGTACTTC
cdr3_aa: CASSLNGGYEQYF

v_call: TRBV6-6
d_call: NA
clone_size: NA
j_call: TRBJ1-4
cdr3_nt: TGTGCCAGCAGCAGGGGAGAAAAACTGTTTTTT
cdr3_aa: CASSRGEKLFF

v_call: TRBV9
d_call: TRBD2
clone_size: NA
j_call: TRBJ2-1
cdr3_nt: TGTGCCAGCAGCAGGGAGGGGTCCTACAATGAGCAGTTCTTC
cdr3_aa: CASSREGSYNEQFF

v_call: TRBV7-2
d_call: TRBD1
clone_size: NA
j_call: TRBJ2-2
cdr3_nt: TGTGCCAGCAGCCGGGACAGGGTTAACACCGGGGAGCTGTTTTTT
cdr3_aa: CASSRDRVNTGELFF

v_call: TRBV2
d_call: TRBD2
clone_size: NA
j_call: TRBJ2-7
cdr3_nt: TGTGCCAGCAGCGACGACACACCGGGACTAGTTTACGAGCAGTACTTC
cdr3_aa: CASSDDTPGLVYEQYF

v_call: TRBV19
d_call: NA
clone_size: NA
j_call: TRBJ1-2
cdr3_nt: TGTGCCAGTAGCACCCTGGGCAGGGGCCAGAGCTACACCTTC
cdr3_aa: CASSTLGRGQSYTF

v_call: TRBV19
d_call: NA
clone_size: NA
j_call: TRBJ1-2
cdr3_nt: TGTGCCAGTGGGCGGGATTTCTATGGCTACACCTTC
cdr3_aa: CASGRDFYGYTF

v_call: TRBV4-2
d_call: TRBD1
clone_size: NA
j_call: TRBJ2-2
cdr3_nt: TGTGCCAGCAGCCAAGGCGGGCGGACAGGGGGCATTTTCGGGGAGCTGTTTTTT
cdr3_aa: CASSQGGRTGGIFGELFF

v_call: TRBV9
d_call: NA
clone_size: NA
j_call: TRBJ2-4
cdr3_nt: TGTGCCAGCAGCGTAAGTCTCGAAACAGGCGGAACCAAAAACATTCAGTACTTC
cdr3_aa: CASSVSLETGGTKNIQYF

v_call: TRBV18
d_call: TRBD1
clone_size: once
j_call: TRBJ1-2
cdr3_nt: TGTGCCAGCTCACCACCGACAACAGGGGTCTATGGCTACACCTTC
cdr3_aa: CASSPPTTGVYGYTF

v_call: TRBV2
d_call: NA
clone_size: NA
j_call: TRBJ2-5
cdr3_nt: TGTGCCAGCAGTGGTCGGAGGTCCCAAGAGACCCAGTACTTC
cdr3_aa: CASSGRRSQETQYF

v_call: TRBV7-2
d_call: TRBD2
clone_size: NA
j_call: TRBJ2-7
cdr3_nt: TGTGCCAGCAGCTTAGTAGGAGGGACTAGCGGAAACTACGAGCAGTACTTC
cdr3_aa: CASSLVGGTSGNYEQYF

v_call: TRBV5-4
d_call: TRBD1
clone_size: NA
j_call: TRBJ1-3
cdr3_nt: TGTGCCAGCAGCTTGGGAGACAGGGGCCGTGGAGGAAACACCATATATTTT
cdr3_aa: CASSLGDRGRGGNTIYF

v_call: TRBV5-6
d_call: NA
clone_size: NA
j_call: TRBJ1-2
cdr3_nt: TGTGCCAGCAGCCGGAACAGGGCGCGAGGGGATTATGGCTACACCTTC
cdr3_aa: CASSRNRARGDYGYTF

v_call: TRBV19
d_call: TRBD2
clone_size: NA
j_call: TRBJ2-1
cdr3_nt: TGTGCCAGTAGTATAGACGCGGGGGGGCCTTACAATGAGCAGTTCTTC
cdr3_aa: CASSIDAGGPYNEQFF

v_call: TRBV2
d_call: NA
clone_size: NA
j_call: TRBJ1-1
cdr3_nt: TGTGCCAGCAGTGAGGACTACCTGAACACTGAAGCTTTCTTT
cdr3_aa: CASSEDYLNTEAFF

v_call: TRBV10-2
d_call: NA
clone_size: once
j_call: TRBJ1-5
cdr3_nt: TGCGCCAGCAGTGACGGGAGCAATCAGCCCCAGCATTTT
cdr3_aa: CASSDGSNQPQHF

v_call: TRBV4-2
d_call: TRBD2
clone_size: NA
j_call: TRBJ2-3
cdr3_nt: TGTGCCAGCAGTCGACTAGCGGGAGAGGCAAATACGCAGTATTTT
cdr3_aa: CASSRLAGEANTQYF

v_call: TRBV7-2
d_call: NA
clone_size: NA
j_call: TRBJ2-3
cdr3_nt: TGTGCCAGCAGCTCCAGGGGCACAGATACGCAGTATTTT
cdr3_aa: CASSSRGTDTQYF

v_call: TRBV5-1
d_call: NA
clone_size: NA
j_call: TRBJ2-3
cdr3_nt: TGCGCCACCCGGGTGGGTAGCACAGATACGCAGTATTTT
cdr3_aa: CATRVGSTDTQYF

v_call: TRBV11-1
d_call: TRBD1
clone_size: NA
j_call: TRBJ2-5
cdr3_nt: TGTGCCAGCAGCCCCCGGACAGGGGATAGGGAGACCCAGTACTTC
cdr3_aa: CASSPRTGDRETQYF

v_call: TRBV19
d_call: NA
clone_size: few
j_call: TRBJ1-5
cdr3_nt: TGTGCCAGTAGTATCCCCTCCGGCAATCAGCCCCAGCATTTT
cdr3_aa: CASSIPSGNQPQHF

v_call: TRBV9
d_call: TRBD1
clone_size: NA
j_call: TRBJ2-1
cdr3_nt: TGTGCCAGCAGCGGCCGCCGGGACAGAGCCTACAATGAGCAGTTCTTC
cdr3_aa: CASSGRRDRAYNEQFF

v_call: TRBV19
d_call: TRBD2
clone_size: NA
j_call: TRBJ2-5
cdr3_nt: TGTGCCAGTAGTATAGGATCTAGCGGGGGAGAGACCCAGTACTTC
cdr3_aa: CASSIGSSGGETQYF

v_call: TRBV11-3
d_call: NA
clone_size: few
j_call: TRBJ2-7
cdr3_nt: TGTGCCAGCAGCGAAGCCGGGACAACGGGCGAGCAGTACTTC
cdr3_aa: CASSEAGTTGEQYF

v_call: TRBV7-2
d_call: NA
clone_size: NA
j_call: TRBJ1-5
cdr3_nt: TGTGCCAGCAGCCCCCTCGGGGGGGATAGCAATCAGCCCCAGCATTTT
cdr3_aa: CASSPLGGDSNQPQHF

v_call: TRBV6-1
d_call: NA
clone_size: NA
j_call: TRBJ2-5
cdr3_nt: TGTGCCAGCAGTATTAGACAACAAGAGACCCAGTACTTC
cdr3_aa: CASSIRQQETQYF

v_call: TRBV19
d_call: NA
clone_size: few
j_call: TRBJ1-2
cdr3_nt: TGTGCCAGTAGTCCCACGGGGTCGCGTGGCTACACCTTC
cdr3_aa: CASSPTGSRGYTF

v_call: TRBV28
d_call: NA
clone_size: NA
j_call: TRBJ2-7
cdr3_nt: TGTGCCAGCAGTTTACGAGGGGAGCAGTACTTC
cdr3_aa: CASSLRGEQYF

v_call: TRBV7-9
d_call: NA
clone_size: NA
j_call: TRBJ1-1
cdr3_nt: TGTGCCAGCAGCCAAGCCGTGAACACTGAAGCTTTCTTT
cdr3_aa: CASSQAVNTEAFF

v_call: TRBV7-2
d_call: NA
clone_size: NA
j_call: TRBJ2-7
cdr3_nt: TGTGCCAGCAGCGACGAAGGTGGCGGGCGCTTGGGCGAGCAGTACTTC
cdr3_aa: CASSDEGGGRLGEQYF

v_call: TRBV27
d_call: NA
clone_size: NA
j_call: TRBJ2-7
cdr3_nt: TGTGCCAGCAGGAACAGCTTTTACGAGCAGTACTTC
cdr3_aa: CASRNSFYEQYF

v_call: TRBV14
d_call: TRBD2
clone_size: NA
j_call: TRBJ2-1
cdr3_nt: TGTGCCAGCAGCCAAAATGGCCAGGGACTAGCGGACAATGAGCAGTTCTTC
cdr3_aa: CASSQNGQGLADNEQFF

v_call: TRBV28
d_call: TRBD2
clone_size: NA
j_call: TRBJ2-1
cdr3_nt: TGTGCCAGCAGTTCCGGTGGCGCGGGAGCATCCAATGAGCAGTTCTTC
cdr3_aa: CASSSGGAGASNEQFF

v_call: TRBV6-5
d_call: NA
clone_size: NA
j_call: TRBJ2-7
cdr3_nt: TGTGCCAGCAGTTACTCCCGGGGACACCCCTTCTACGAGCAGTACTTC
cdr3_aa: CASSYSRGHPFYEQYF

v_call: TRBV19
d_call: TRBD1
clone_size: NA
j_call: TRBJ2-7
cdr3_nt: TGTGCCAGTAGCTTACAGGGGATTCCCTACGAGCAGTACTTC
cdr3_aa: CASSLQGIPYEQYF

v_call: TRBV28
d_call: TRBD1
clone_size: few
j_call: TRBJ1-2
cdr3_nt: TGTGCCAGCAGCCCCGACAGGGGCTGGTATAACTATGGCTACACCTTC
cdr3_aa: CASSPDRGWYNYGYTF

v_call: TRBV7-2
d_call: TRBD1
clone_size: NA
j_call: TRBJ2-7
cdr3_nt: TGTGCCAGCAGCTCGACAGGGGGGCGCGAGCAGTACTTC
cdr3_aa: CASSSTGGREQYF

v_call: TRBV4-2
d_call: NA
clone_size: once
j_call: TRBJ2-1
cdr3_nt: TGTGCCAGCAGCCCTCGGGGTAACTGGAATGAGCAGTTCTTC
cdr3_aa: CASSPRGNWNEQFF

v_call: TRBV12-5
d_call: TRBD1
clone_size: NA
j_call: TRBJ2-1
cdr3_nt: TGTGCTAGTGGTCCGAAAGGGGGCCAGCGAAATGAGCAGTTCTTC
cdr3_aa: CASGPKGGQRNEQFF

v_call: TRBV5-6
d_call: TRBD1
clone_size: NA
j_call: TRBJ1-2
cdr3_nt: TGTGCCAGCAGCTTGTGGCCAGGGGGCCCCTATGGCTACACCTTC
cdr3_aa: CASSLWPGGPYGYTF

v_call: TRBV30
d_call: NA
clone_size: once
j_call: TRBJ1-2
cdr3_nt: TGTGCCTGGAGTTCGAATCCGGGACTATTTGGCTACACCTTC
cdr3_aa: CAWSSNPGLFGYTF

v_call: TRBV7-9
d_call: NA
clone_size: NA
j_call: TRBJ2-7
cdr3_nt: TGTGCCAGCAGCCCCAGGGGAACCTACGAGCAGTACTTC
cdr3_aa: CASSPRGTYEQYF

v_call: TRBV19
d_call: TRBD1
clone_size: NA
j_call: TRBJ1-5
cdr3_nt: TGTGCCAGTAGTCCCGGGACAGGGTTGAATCAGCCCCAGCATTTT
cdr3_aa: CASSPGTGLNQPQHF

v_call: TRBV6-1
d_call: TRBD2
clone_size: NA
j_call: TRBJ2-3
cdr3_nt: TGTGCCAGCAGTGAGGGACTAGCGGGGGGGCAAGGTACGCAGTATTTT
cdr3_aa: CASSEGLAGGQGTQYF

v_call: TRBV25-1
d_call: TRBD1
clone_size: NA
j_call: TRBJ2-7
cdr3_nt: TGTGCCAGCAGTGCCCTCGGACAGGGGCCTTCCTACGAGCAGTACTTC
cdr3_aa: CASSALGQGPSYEQYF

v_call: TRBV9
d_call: TRBD2
clone_size: NA
j_call: TRBJ2-7
cdr3_nt: TGTGCCAGCAGCGCCTCTAGCGGGGGCTCCTACGAGCAGTACTTC
cdr3_aa: CASSASSGGSYEQYF

v_call: TRBV5-6
d_call: NA
clone_size: few
j_call: TRBJ1-1
cdr3_nt: TGTGCCAGCAGCTTGGTGATGGGGCTCACTGAAGCTTTCTTT
cdr3_aa: CASSLVMGLTEAFF